The 28 T cell receptor beta chains given below trace back to one sample, sequenced in a study of blood T cell repertoires in COVID-19. Here immunoSEQ multiplex PCR was the method, and the copy in TCRdb shows in-frame clones only, minus some. Among 280,000 or so clones listed, 75% to 90% were seen once. The sequenced sample was PBMCs or T cells enriched from blood (not recorded which). The source is a woman aged 45-65 years who had recovered from COVID-19.

This clone was seen a handful of times. The chain has TRBV7-8 and TRBJ1-6, with a possible D match to TRBD1 (5 bases). CDR1 is SGHVS, CDR2 FQNEAQ, per germline. This CDR3 has 14 amino acids. V shed 3 bases and J shed 5 bases, with 8 bases lying between them. This CDR3 is CASSFGGDNSPLHF. The CDR3 region has the DNA TGTGCCAGCAGCTTCGGGGGGGATAATTCACCCCTCCACTTT.

V usage is TRBV3-1 (or the pseudogene TRBV3-2) and J usage is TRBJ2-1; 7 nucleotides agree with TRBD2. Germline CDR1 and CDR2: LGHDT and YNNKEL (reference sequence). CDR3 length equals 16 residues. The V and J ends lost 7 bases and 2 bases, in that order; junction bases with no gene match: 11. The CDR3 DNA follows: TGTGCCAGCACCGGCCCCGGGGGGAAAGCCTACAATGAGCAGTTCTTC. It codes for CASTGPGGKAYNEQFF.

This clone was seen a single time. The chain couples TRBV4-1 to TRBJ1-1; 7 nucleotides line up with TRBD1. Germline CDR1 MGHRA, CDR2 YSYEKL. CDR3 length equals 15 residues. V dropped 4 bases and J dropped 5; count of bases not matched to a gene: 10. CDR3 coding DNA: TGCGCCAGCAGCCCAATGACAGGGAGGAGGACTGAAGCTTTCTTT. Protein: CASSPMTGRRTEAFF.

V is TRBV7-2 and J is TRBJ1-6, with D uncertain. Germline assignment: CDR1 SGHTA and CDR2 FQGNSA. The germline V and J ends were trimmed by 5 bases and 7 bases, with 9 bases remaining between them. The CDR3 runs to 13 residues. CDR3 sequence reads: CASSLDGNSPLHF. CDR3 DNA: TGTGCCAGCAGCCTAGACGGGAATTCACCCCTCCACTTT.

This chain connects TRBV3-1 (or the pseudogene TRBV3-2) to TRBJ2-1; 11 bases align to TRBD2. Germline CDR1 LGHDT, CDR2 YNNKEL (reference sequence). CDR3 length: 15 amino acids. Germline trimming cut 2 bases from V and 9 bases from J; bases unmatched to any gene: 6. The CDR3 DNA reads as TGTGCCAGCAGCCAACTAGCGGGGGGCCGGGGTGAGCAGTTCTTC. It encodes CASSQLAGGRGEQFF.

This chain uses TRBV3-1 (or the pseudogene TRBV3-2) with TRBJ2-1; the D gene is possibly TRBD1 (5 bases). This CDR3 spans 14 amino acids. Germline V CDR1 and CDR2: LGHDT, YNNKEL (reference sequence). V was shortened by 0 bases and J by 6 bases, with 9 bases between the two germline ends. The CDR3 DNA reads TGTGCCAGCAGCCAAGAACGACAGACCAATGAGCAGTTCTTC. This gives the protein CASSQERQTNEQFF.

The chain joins TRBV6-5 to TRBJ1-6, with 7 bases aligning to TRBD1. This CDR3 is built from 15 residues. V shed 0 bases and J 7 bases; nucleotides not matched to a gene: 3. The germline CDR1 and CDR2 sequences are MNHEY and SVGAGI. The CDR3 DNA reads TGTGCCAGCAGTTACTCGCCAGGGGGAAATTCACCCCTCCACTTT. This codes for CASSYSPGGNSPLHF.

This sequence joins TRBV29-1 and TRBJ2-1; possibly TRBD1 for D (6 bases). The length of the CDR3 is 15 residues. The germline V gene has CDR1 SQVTM and CDR2 ANQGSEA. V shed 6 bases and J shed 3 bases, with 18 bases lying between them. The CDR3 region is CSVNYRDTYYNEQFF. Written as DNA, the CDR3 is TGCAGCGTCAACTACAGGGATACCTACTACAATGAGCAGTTCTTC.

V and J are TRBV5-8 and TRBJ1-1; no reliable D call. Trimming shortened V by 2 bases and J by 10 bases, and 12 bases separated the two germline ends. Germline CDR1 SGHTS, CDR2 YDEGEE. This CDR3 has 12 amino acids. This chain's CDR3 is CASSFGFLGAFF. The CDR3 DNA sequence: TGTGCCAGCAGCTTCGGGTTCTTGGGAGCTTTCTTT.

The V gene is TRBV5-6, the J gene TRBJ1-1; TRBD1 might be the D (5 bases). V dropped 0 bases and J dropped 0 bases, with 12 bases sitting between them. The CDR3 is made up of 16 amino acids. Germline V gives CDR1 SGHDT, CDR2 YYEEEE. The CDR3 sequence: CASSLAVRQLNTEAFF. In DNA, the CDR3 is TGTGCCAGCAGCTTGGCCGTTCGACAGTTGAACACTGAAGCTTTCTTT.

CDR3 amino acids: CASSSGQGFFGNTIYF. Written as DNA, the CDR3 is TGCGCCAGCAGCTCTGGACAGGGATTCTTTGGAAACACCATATATTTT. The genes are TRBV5-1 and TRBJ1-3, with TRBD1 matching over 8 bases. V dropped 3 bases and J dropped 3; count of bases not matched to a gene: 8. The CDR3 runs 16 residues. Germline loops: CDR1 SGHRS, CDR2 YFSETQ.

This clone appeared a single time. This chain joins TRBV5-1 and TRBJ2-3; 8 nucleotides match TRBD2. Germline CDR1 is SGHRS and CDR2 is YFSETQ. This CDR3 has 14 amino acids. The V gene end was trimmed by 5 bases and the J gene end by 3 bases; junction bases not matched to a gene: 5. CDR3 protein: CASSPGLETDTQYF. The CDR3 DNA reads as TGCGCCAGCAGTCCGGGACTAGAGACAGATACGCAGTATTTT. The entire variable domain, with the rest obtained from reference TRBV5-1 and TRBJ2-3, is as follows: KAGVTQTPRYLIKTRGQQVTLSCSPISGHRSVSWYQQTPGQGLQFLFEYFSETQRNKGNFPGRFSGRQFSNSRSEMNVSTLELGDSALYLCASSPGLETDTQYFGPGTRLTVL.

The count of this clone is one. The CDR3 DNA reads as TGTGCCAGCAGCTCCCACAGGGGGGTAGAGACCCAGTACTTC. This codes for CASSSHRGVETQYF. The chain couples TRBV7-9 to TRBJ2-5, with 8 bases fitting TRBD1. Trimming took 4 bases from V and 4 from J; bases not matched to a gene: 5. The CDR3 contains 14 residues. Per the germline V gene, CDR1 is SEHNR and CDR2 is FQNEAQ (reference sequence). Drawing the rest from reference TRBV7-9 and TRBJ2-5, the complete variable domain is DTGVSQNPRHKITKRGQNVTFRCDPISEHNRLYWYRQTLGQGPEFLTYFQNEAQLEKSRLLSDRFSAERPKGSFSTLEIQRTEQGDSAMYLCASSSHRGVETQYFGPGTRLLVL.

The chain carries TRBV15 and TRBJ2-1; no definite D call. Germline lookup yields CDR1 LNHNV and CDR2 YYDKDF (reference sequence). CDR3 length: 14 residues. Trimming left V 0 bases short and J 4 bases short, with 7 bases between. DNA of the CDR3: TGTGCCACCAGCAGAGAACAGAGATACAATGAGCAGTTCTTC. Protein sequence: CATSREQRYNEQFF. The full variable domain, its missing parts supplied by reference TRBV15 and TRBJ2-1, is DAMVIQNPRYQVTQFGKPVTLSCSQTLNHNVMYWYQQKSSQAPKLLFHYYDKDFNNEADTPDNFQSRRPNTSFCFLDIRSPGLGDTAMYLCATSREQRYNEQFFGPGTRLTVL.

The chain combines TRBV5-6 with TRBJ2-1, with D unresolved. Germline V gene lookup returns CDR1 SGHDT and CDR2 YYEEEE. CDR3 size: 19 residues. V dropped 2 bases and J dropped 5 bases, with 26 bases sitting between them. The CDR3 loop reads CASSFSFRYRVALNNEQFF. CDR3 nucleotides: TGTGCCAGCAGCTTCAGCTTTCGATATCGGGTCGCTCTGAACAATGAGCAGTTCTTC.

This chain joins TRBV28 and TRBJ1-2; the D is unclear. The CDR3 is 14 residues long. The germline CDR1 and CDR2 sequences are MDHEN and SYDVKM. The V and J ends lost 3 bases and 2 bases respectively, with 10 bases between them. Written as DNA, the CDR3 is TGTGCCAGCAGTTTGCAGGTTCTAAACTATGGCTACACCTTC. Its protein is CASSLQVLNYGYTF.

As DNA, the CDR3 is TGTGCCAGCAGCCAAGTGGGGGGGAGAGCGGCTAAAGAGACCCAGTACTTC. It yields the protein CASSQVGGRAAKETQYF. The genes are TRBV3-1 (or the pseudogene TRBV3-2) and TRBJ2-5; 7 bases fit TRBD2. Germline assignment: CDR1 LGHDT and CDR2 YNNKEL (reference sequence). There are 17 residues in the CDR3. J gave up 3 bases and V 1 base, and 11 bases lay outside the gene matches.

In its sample, this clone was seen once. This chain connects TRBV2 to TRBJ1-5; 9 bases fit TRBD1. This CDR3 has 15 residues. The germline V gene has CDR1 SNHLY and CDR2 FYNNEI. V lost 6 bases and J lost 1; bases outside the gene matches: 4. CDR3 region: CASRATGGSNQPQHF. The CDR3 nucleotides read TGTGCCAGCAGAGCGACAGGGGGGAGCAATCAGCCCCAGCATTTT.

The chain recombines TRBV19 with TRBJ2-2, with D possibly being TRBD1 (6 bases). Trimming pared 1 base from V and 5 bases from J, leaving 14 bases between. Germline CDR1 and CDR2: LNHDA and SQIVND (reference sequence). CDR3 length equals 16 residues. The CDR3 loop is CASSIVLQGSTGELFF. The CDR3 region has the DNA TGTGCCAGTAGTATAGTATTACAGGGAAGTACCGGGGAGCTGTTTTTT.

The rearrangement joins TRBV30 to TRBJ1-4, with TRBD1 identical over 9 bases. CDR1 is GTSNPN, CDR2 SVGIG, per germline (reference sequence). Trimming cost V 5 bases and J 7 bases; bases outside gene matches: 2. This CDR3 is built from 12 residues. The CDR3 DNA follows: TGTGCCTGGTTGACAGGGGGTGAAAAACTGTTTTTT. This codes for CAWLTGGEKLFF.

This clone was seen more than once but under ten times. The V call is TRBV10-1, the J call TRBJ2-2, with a tentative D call TRBD2 (6 bases). The CDR3 is 13 residues long. V was shortened by 4 bases and J by 6 bases, with 9 bases between the two germline ends. CDR1 and CDR2 from the germline V gene are WNHNN and SYGVQD (reference sequence). In nucleotides, the CDR3 is TGCGCCAGCAGTGCCTCGGGGGCCGGGGAGCTGTTTTTT. Its protein is CASSASGAGELFF.

The chain joins TRBV5-1 to TRBJ2-5; D might be TRBD1 (6 bases). Germline V gives CDR1 SGHRS, CDR2 YFSETQ. V was cut by 4 bases and J by 3 bases, with 19 bases left in between. This CDR3 has 16 residues. CDR3 sequence reads: CASSPGGEQGEETQYF. As DNA, the CDR3 is TGCGCCAGCAGCCCAGGTGGTGAACAGGGCGAAGAGACCCAGTACTTC.

This rearrangement joins TRBV19 to TRBJ1-5, with D unresolved. This CDR3 has 14 residues. V was clipped by 7 bases and J by 0 bases, with 10 bases between them. Germline V lookup: CDR1 LNHDA, CDR2 SQIVND (reference sequence). CDR3 DNA: TGTGCCAGTAAGTCGCAGGCTAGCAATCAGCCCCAGCATTTT. Its protein is CASKSQASNQPQHF.

The rearrangement joins TRBV24-1 to TRBJ2-1, with 12 nucleotides matching TRBD2. Germline-derived CDR1 and CDR2 are KGHDR and SFDVKD. The CDR3 contains 16 residues. The J segment lost 7 bases and the V segment lost 4 bases, leaving 7 bases of the junction unmatched. The CDR3 DNA reads TGTGCCACCAGTGACCCAACTAGCGGGAGGATGAATGAGCAGTTCTTC. Protein product: CATSDPTSGRMNEQFF.

V is TRBV6-5 and J is TRBJ1-5, with D uncertain. This CDR3 contains 12 residues. Per the germline V gene, CDR1 is MNHEY and CDR2 is SVGAGI. Trimming removed 7 bases at V and 3 bases at J, with 7 bases between. DNA for the CDR3: TGTGCCAGCAACAGCCACAATCAGCCCCAGCATTTT. Protein: CASNSHNQPQHF.

The chain carries TRBV6-5 and TRBJ2-4, with D possibly matching TRBD1 (8 bases). The CDR3 is 14 residues long. Trimming pared 6 bases from V and 7 bases from J, leaving 16 bases between. Germline loops: CDR1 MNHEY, CDR2 SVGAGI. The CDR3, as DNA: TGTGCCAGCAGATTTACAGGGGGGGGGAACATTCAGTACTTC. The encoded protein is CASRFTGGGNIQYF.

This chain connects TRBV4-3 to TRBJ1-5; maybe TRBD1 (6 bases). The CDR3 sequence is 15 residues long. Per germline, CDR1 LGHNA and CDR2 YSLEER. V was clipped by 0 bases and J by 2 bases, with 8 bases between them. The chain's CDR3 is CASSQEYRGNQPQHF. Here the CDR3 DNA reads TGCGCCAGCAGCCAAGAGTACAGGGGCAATCAGCCCCAGCATTTT.

The rearrangement joins TRBV7-9 to TRBJ1-2; maybe TRBD1 (6 bases). This CDR3 has 16 amino acids. Germline CDR1 is SEHNR and CDR2 is FQNEAQ (reference sequence). V was pared by 5 bases and J by 4 bases, with 20 bases between. CDR3 sequence (DNA): TGTGCCAGCAGCACCCGGGGGGCCTCAACTGCCTATGGCTACACCTTC. This translates into CASSTRGASTAYGYTF. Using reference TRBV7-9 and TRBJ1-2 for the parts outside the CDR3, the full variable domain is DTGVSQNPRHKITKRGQNVTFRCDPISEHNRLYWYRQTLGQGPEFLTYFQNEAQLEKSRLLSDRFSAERPKGSFSTLEIQRTEQGDSAMYLCASSTRGASTAYGYTFGSGTRLTVV.